The 3 T cell receptor beta chains listed next were all sequenced from one sample in a study of T cell repertoires in cytomegalovirus infection (dated by TCRdb to the late 2010s). The run used an Illumina HiSeq 1500. TCRdb cleaned the public reads at Q25 with fastp, built clones with MiXCR and kept in-frame beta chains. When rows share a CDR3 protein, they turn into one entry using the most common DNA and genes. The sample table holds 100,000 to 150,000 distinct CDR3 sequences, of which approximately 30% were seen once. 45% to 65% of the sample belongs to the ten largest clones. No antigen has been assigned to these receptors. The sample's treatment or condition, from its label and the paper: in vitro stimulation with specific CMV peptide epitopes to enrich CMV-specific T cells. The starting material was CD8+ T cells from cultured PBMCs, obtained from culture after CMV antigen stimulation. The source is a human donor in good health (CMV status not recorded). Some clones in this sample may be carry-over from other donors' samples.

The table lists this clonotype with a few counts. This chain joins TRBV28 and TRBJ1-2, with 10 bases lining up with TRBD1. The CDR3 consists of 15 residues. The junction had 2 bases not matched to a gene; V was cut back by 3 bases and J by 1 base. Germline V gene sequence: CDR1 MDHEN, CDR2 SYDVKM. In nucleotides, the CDR3 is TGTGCCAGCAGTTTCCGGGACAGGGGTAACTATGGCTACACCTTC. Translation gives CASSFRDRGNYGYTF.

DNA for the CDR3: TGTGCCAGCAGCTGGGCCGGGAGGGCCGGGGAGCTGTTTTTT. Amino acid sequence: CASSWAGRAGELFF. The chain has TRBV11-2 and TRBJ2-2; 8 nucleotides agree with TRBD2. Germline V lookup: CDR1 SGHAT, CDR2 FQNNGV. V lost 4 bases and J lost 6; bases outside the gene matches: 4. The CDR3 extends over 14 amino acids.

The genes are TRBV7-8 and TRBJ2-6, with 9 bases identical to TRBD1. V shed 5 bases, J shed 0 bases, and the junction held 5 bases outside the gene matches. CDR3 length: 17 amino acids. CDR1 and CDR2 from the germline V gene are SGHVS and FQNEAQ. CDR3 bases: TGTGCCAGCAGCGTTTGGGACAGGGCCTCTGGGGCCAACGTCCTGACTTTC. As protein: CASSVWDRASGANVLTF.